Included here is one T cell receptor (beta chain) sequence, with context. Its antigen is as yet unknown. Trimming pared 3 bases from V and 6 bases from J, leaving 11 bases between. This CDR3 is 13 amino acids long. Germline loops: CDR1 MGHRA, CDR2 YSYEKL. After isolation, RNA underwent reverse transcription to generate cDNA as the sequencing template. Using immunoSEQ multiplex PCR, the repertoire was profiled, and TCRdb retains in-frame clones only, with some absent. Of under 250,000 clones listed, approximately 53% are singletons. The sample is drawn from a study of CD8+ T cells in alopecia areata. General study points: Clonality exceeded that of normal scalp in lesional scalp, most notably in alopecia totalis/universalis.

This chain joins TRBV4-1 and TRBJ1-1; D may be TRBD1 (5 bases). Sequencing was done on a sample of CD8+ T cells sorted from blood. This TCR was sampled from a human donor in good health. Here the CDR3 reads CASSHPRGAEAFF. DNA for the CDR3: TGCGCCAGCAGCCACCCCCGGGGCGCTGAAGCTTTCTTT.